The T cell receptor beta chain described here comes from a study of T cell repertoires in aging, cancer and after chemotherapy. Study-wide results and caveats: Untreated cancer patients had significantly lower blood TCR diversity than age-matched healthy donors. Loss of evenness, beyond lost richness, contributed to age-related TCR diversity decline in cancer patients.

TCR beta rearrangements were amplified from peripheral blood genomic DNA. Comment on this clonotype: Its antigen is unidentified.

With V trimmed by 3 bases and J by 3 bases, 5 bases remained unmatched. This CDR3 is 17 amino acids long. Germline CDR1 and CDR2: LNHDA and SQIVND (reference sequence). Multiplex touch-down PCR with TRB-A/B primers amplified rearranged V-D-J TRB sequences. TCRdb re-called the multiplex PCR reads through MiXCR, storing one row per CDR3 protein. The sample has about 9,700 distinct CDR3 sequences, around 35% seen once. The TCR comes from a human donor in good health. This chain uses TRBV19 with TRBJ2-5, with 15 nucleotides matching TRBD2. Sequenced input: blood. The CDR3 nucleotides are TGTGCCAGTAGTATCGGGACTAGCGGGAGGATCGAAGAGACCCAGTACTTC. Encoded protein: CASSIGTSGRIEETQYF.